This TCR beta chain appears in the sequencing data of a study of CD8 T cells in Susac syndrome. Whole-study context: Active disease was present in about 6 of the sequenced Susac syndrome patients, whereas fewer than ten of them were in remission. Patients with Susac syndrome were therapy-naive, treated with corticosteroids, or treated with intravenous immunoglobulin alone when blood was collected.

V lost 0 bases to trimming and J lost 2 bases, with 10 bases between them. Germline-derived CDR1 and CDR2 are SGHRS and YFSETQ. The CDR3 loop spans 15 amino acids. RNA in amounts of about 0.5 to 1 ug was reverse transcribed with random hexamers. TCRdb fed the immunoSEQ multiplex PCR reads into MiXCR, producing one record per CDR3 protein. The sample lists approximately 260,000 distinct CDR3 sequences; almost 97% were seen once. This TCR was sampled from a human donor with Susac syndrome. Sequenced material: CD4+ T cells from PBMCs. V is TRBV5-1 and J is TRBJ2-3; TRBD1 might be the D (6 bases). CDR3 nucleotide sequence: TGCGCCAGCAGCTTGGACAGGGAGAACACAGATACGCAGTATTTT. Its protein product is CASSLDRENTDTQYF.